These 28 T cell receptor beta chains came from one sample sequenced in a study of OX40 agonist ivuxolimab in advanced cancers. Data came from immunoSEQ multiplex PCR; TCRdb stores just in-frame clones and leaves some out. The data contain around 100,000 clones, over 75% of them singletons. The input for sequencing was CD4+ or CD8+ T cells sorted from blood, taken in a trial of the OX40 agonist ivuxolimab. The receptor source for this set is an adult with an advanced solid tumor such as melanoma, head and neck, liver or kidney cancer.

This chain uses TRBV19 with TRBJ2-7; a weak D match, TRBD2 (6 bases). Trimming shortened V by 6 bases and J by 5 bases, and 14 bases separated the two germline ends. Germline-derived CDR1 and CDR2 are LNHDA and SQIVND (reference sequence). The CDR3 consists of 13 residues. In DNA form, the CDR3 reads TGTGCCAGTAGCGGGAGCGGTCTGGACGAGCAGTACTTC. Translation gives CASSGSGLDEQYF.

The chain is built from TRBV11-2 and TRBJ2-3; D ambiguous. Germline V gives CDR1 SGHAT, CDR2 FQNNGV. V lost 6 bases and J 4 bases, leaving 17 bases between the germline ends. The CDR3 loop spans 15 amino acids. The DNA of the CDR3 is TGTGCCAGCAGTCGAGGACGCCCAGGCGCAGATACGCAGTATTTT. Amino acids: CASSRGRPGADTQYF.

The chain has TRBV11-2 and TRBJ2-5; D may be TRBD2 (5 bases). CDR1 is SGHAT and CDR2 is FQNNGV in the germline V gene. V was cut by 6 bases and J by 5 bases, with 13 bases left in between. The CDR3 consists of 13 residues. CDR3 coding DNA: TGTGCCAGCAGTATCCCGCGCGGGGAGACCCAGTACTTC. It is translated as CASSIPRGETQYF.

The J gene is TRBJ1-1, the V gene TRBV11-1; possible D gene TRBD1, 5 bases. Trimming pared 3 bases from V and 4 bases from J, leaving 12 bases between. This CDR3 contains 14 residues. CDR1 is SGHAT and CDR2 is FQDESV in the germline V gene (reference sequence). The CDR3 spells CASSFLQGITEAFF. The CDR3 DNA reads TGTGCCAGCAGCTTCCTTCAGGGTATCACTGAAGCTTTCTTT.

The chain has TRBV29-1 and TRBJ1-1; D may be TRBD1 (6 bases). The CDR3 has 14 amino acids. V lost 5 bases and J lost 0, with 13 bases in between. In germline, CDR1 is SQVTM, CDR2 ANQGSEA. The CDR3 here is CSVPPQGMNTEAFF. The CDR3 DNA sequence: TGCAGCGTTCCTCCACAGGGAATGAACACTGAAGCTTTCTTT.

This clone was detected only once. This sequence joins TRBV5-6 and TRBJ1-5; no clear D. The CDR3 has 15 amino acids. The V end was cut by 4 bases, the J end by 1 base, with 12 bases between. Germline CDR1 reads SGHDT; CDR2 reads YYEEEE. CDR3 coding DNA: TGTGCCAGCAGCCAAGGGCCTTCCAGCAATCAGCCCCAGCATTTT. Its translation: CASSQGPSSNQPQHF.

The chain is built from TRBV19 and TRBJ1-2; the D is unclear. This CDR3 is 12 amino acids long. Germline assignment: CDR1 LNHDA and CDR2 SQIVND (reference sequence). Trimming shortened V by 6 bases and J by 8 bases, and 13 bases separated the two germline ends. In DNA form, the CDR3 reads TGTGCCAGTAGGGGGTCGGGTCAAGGCTACACCTTC. Translated, it gives CASRGSGQGYTF.

As DNA, the CDR3 is TGTGCCAGCAGCGTAGCGCCGTTGGGACAGCCCCAGCATTTT. Encoded protein: CASSVAPLGQPQHF. The chain joins TRBV9 to TRBJ1-5; no reliable D call. The V end lost 0 bases, the J end lost 7 bases, and 11 bases lay between the germline ends. Germline V gives CDR1 SGDLS, CDR2 YYNGEE. This CDR3 spans 14 amino acids. Looking up the rest from reference TRBV9 and TRBJ1-5 gives the full variable domain: DSGVTQTPKHLITATGQRVTLRCSPRSGDLSVYWYQQSLDQGLQFLIQYYNGEERAKGNILERFSAQQFPDLHSELNLSSLELGDSALYFCASSVAPLGQPQHFGDGTRLSIL.

Here the CDR3 DNA reads TGTGCCAGCAGTTACTCAGGTAGCGGGGCCCCCTACGAGCAGTACTTC. Translated: CASSYSGSGAPYEQYF. The chain couples TRBV6-5 to TRBJ2-7; 8 bases fit TRBD2. The J segment lost 2 bases and the V segment lost 0 bases, leaving 6 bases of the junction unmatched. Germline assignment: CDR1 MNHEY and CDR2 SVGAGI. This CDR3 has 16 residues.

The rearrangement links TRBV9 to TRBJ1-5; 9 bases are a match to TRBD1. Trimming cost V 3 bases and J 5 bases; bases outside gene matches: 6. The CDR3 is made up of 15 amino acids. The germline V gene has CDR1 SGDLS and CDR2 YYNGEE. The CDR3 protein is CASSGGTGIYQPQHF. The CDR3 coding sequence is TGTGCCAGCAGCGGAGGGACAGGGATCTATCAGCCCCAGCATTTT.

This clone was counted once. This sequence joins TRBV7-8 and TRBJ2-3, with 7 bases lining up with TRBD2. Germline V gene lookup returns CDR1 SGHVS and CDR2 FQNEAQ. The CDR3 extends over 15 amino acids. V lost 3 bases, J lost 8 bases, and 11 bases stayed unmatched. DNA of the CDR3: TGTGCCAGCAGCTTCGGTTCTAGCGGTCTCGGTACGCAGTATTTT. Residues: CASSFGSSGLGTQYF. Complete variable domain (other parts from reference TRBV7-8 and TRBJ2-3): GAGVSQSPRYKVAKRGQDVALRCDPISGHVSLFWYQQALGQGPEFLTYFQNEAQLDKSGLPSDRFFAERPEGSVSTLKIQRTQQEDSAVYLCASSFGSSGLGTQYFGPGTRLTVL.

V and J are TRBV21-1 and TRBJ2-3; TRBD2 is taken as the D call from the table, unchecked against the DNA. TRBV21-1 is termed a pseudogene. The CDR3 runs 17 residues. CDR3 DNA: TGTGCCAGCAGCAAAAGCGGGGGACACACCCGCACAGATACGCAGTATTTT. Its protein is CASSKSGGHTRTDTQYF.

The V call is TRBV10-2, the J call TRBJ1-6, with D possibly being TRBD1 (6 bases). V was cut by 3 bases and J by 9 bases, with 21 bases left in between. The CDR3 extends over 17 amino acids. Germline CDR1 and CDR2: WSHSY and SAAADI. The CDR3 spells CASSDGFTGRVGSPLHF. CDR3 coding DNA: TGCGCCAGCAGTGACGGGTTCACAGGGAGGGTCGGTTCACCCCTCCACTTT.

V gene TRBV7-3 combines with J gene TRBJ1-3; no firm D call. The CDR3 is 17 amino acids. Germline CDR1 reads SGHTA; CDR2 reads FQGTGA. Deletions cut 1 base from V and 0 bases from J, with 13 bases between. CDR3 in DNA: TGTGCCAGCAGCTTAAAGCAAAGGCATGACTCTGGAAACACCATATATTTT. This encodes CASSLKQRHDSGNTIYF.

The genes are TRBV27 and TRBJ2-1; 7 nucleotides line up with TRBD1. CDR1 and CDR2 from the germline V gene are MNHEY and SMNVEV (reference sequence). The CDR3 runs to 13 residues. The V gene end was trimmed by 6 bases and the J gene end by 11 bases; junction bases not matched to a gene: 10. CDR3 DNA: TGTGCCAGCAGCGGGACAGCCCCATTTAAGCAGTTCTTC. Encoded protein: CASSGTAPFKQFF.

This chain connects TRBV19 to TRBJ1-5; 10 bases fit TRBD1. The CDR3 loop spans 14 amino acids. CDR1 LNHDA and CDR2 SQIVND come from the germline V gene (reference sequence). V shed 6 bases and J 9 bases; nucleotides not matched to a gene: 8. CDR3 in amino acids: CASSDRGRGGPQHF. The CDR3 DNA sequence: TGTGCCAGTAGCGACAGGGGGCGAGGAGGGCCCCAGCATTTT.

J is TRBJ1-3 and V is TRBV10-3; no clear D. Germline V gene lookup returns CDR1 ENHRY and CDR2 SYGVKD. The CDR3 spans 13 residues. Trimming stripped 7 bases from V and 1 base from J, with 8 bases between. The CDR3 nucleotides are TGTGCCATCACTGGACTGTCTGGAAACACCATATATTTT. Its protein is CAITGLSGNTIYF.

The chain has TRBV6-1 and TRBJ2-3, with 10 bases identical to TRBD1. The J segment lost 3 bases and the V segment lost 4 bases, leaving 4 bases of the junction unmatched. Germline V gives CDR1 MNHNS, CDR2 SASEGT. CDR3 length: 15 residues. CDR3 in amino acids: CASSGGQGRTDTQYF. The DNA of the CDR3 is TGTGCCAGCAGTGGGGGACAGGGGAGAACAGATACGCAGTATTTT.

Remarks on this clone: This sample includes further DNA sequences coding for the same CDR3. This sequence joins TRBV15 and TRBJ1-1, with unresolved D. The length of the CDR3 is 14 residues. With 0 bases removed from V and 6 bases from J, the gap between germline ends came to 11 bases. CDR1 is LNHNV and CDR2 is YYDKDF in the germline V gene (reference sequence). CDR3 sequence reads: CATSRDSTMSEAFF. The CDR3 nucleotides read TGTGCCACCAGCAGAGATTCCACGATGTCTGAAGCTTTCTTT.

V usage is TRBV29-1 and J usage is TRBJ1-3, with D possibly matching TRBD1 (6 bases). Germline lookup yields CDR1 SQVTM and CDR2 ANQGSEA. This CDR3 has 13 residues. The CDR3 region has the DNA TGCAGTGCGGGGGCAGGAAAGGGAAACACCATATATTTT. This encodes CSAGAGKGNTIYF.

The chain uses TRBV27 and TRBJ1-5; 11 bases align to TRBD1. This CDR3 has 19 residues. V shed 0 bases and J 1 base; nucleotides not matched to a gene: 8. Germline CDR1 reads MNHEY; CDR2 reads SMNVEV (reference sequence). The CDR3 DNA sequence: TGTGCCAGCAGTTTATCGGGGACAGGGGGTCGATTCAGCAATCAGCCCCAGCATTTT. It yields the protein CASSLSGTGGRFSNQPQHF.

The J gene is TRBJ2-7, the V gene TRBV6-1, with TRBD2 matching 7 bases. The V gene end was trimmed by 8 bases and the J gene end by 2 bases; junction bases not matched to a gene: 6. The CDR3 is made up of 13 amino acids. Germline CDR1 and CDR2: MNHNS and SASEGT. CDR3 sequence: CASWWGGAYEQYF. The CDR3 DNA is TGTGCCAGCTGGTGGGGGGGAGCCTACGAGCAGTACTTC.

The rearrangement links TRBV19 to TRBJ2-1; TRBD1 matches 8 bases. This CDR3 has 13 amino acids. V lost 6 bases and J lost 6; bases outside the gene matches: 4. The germline gives CDR1 LNHDA, CDR2 SQIVND (reference sequence). CDR3 nucleotide sequence: TGTGCCAGTAGGGAACAGGGGGGCAATGAGCAGTTCTTC. Translating gives CASREQGGNEQFF.

This clone has only a few counts. This chain links TRBV5-1 with TRBJ2-1, with D perhaps matching TRBD1 or TRBD2 (5 bases each). Germline V CDR1 and CDR2: SGHRS, YFSETQ. This CDR3 region has 13 residues. Between the trimmed V and J ends, which lost 4 bases and 15 bases, there was a span of 20 bases. The DNA for the CDR3 is TGCGCCAGCAGCAACCCGGGGACCATTGGGGGGTTCTTC. Translating it yields CASSNPGTIGGFF.

The J gene is TRBJ2-5, the V gene TRBV6-1, with unresolved D. V was shortened by 7 bases and J by 2 bases, with 5 bases between the two germline ends. The CDR3 has 11 amino acids. CDR1 and CDR2 (germline): MNHNS, SASEGT. The CDR3 protein is CASKLQETQYF. In nucleotides, the CDR3 is TGTGCCAGCAAACTTCAAGAGACCCAGTACTTC.

This chain uses TRBV4-2 with TRBJ2-7, with D perhaps matching TRBD1 (6 bases). Per germline, CDR1 LGHNA and CDR2 YNFKEQ. This CDR3 has 14 residues. V was trimmed by 0 bases and J by 3 bases, leaving 9 bases between them. In DNA form, the CDR3 reads TGTGCCAGCAGCCAAGATCCAGGGGTCTACGAGCAGTACTTC. As protein: CASSQDPGVYEQYF.

V usage is TRBV11-2 and J usage is TRBJ2-1; 12 positions match TRBD2. Germline V gene sequence: CDR1 SGHAT, CDR2 FQNNGV. V trimming: 4 bases; J trimming: 7 bases; junction bases outside the gene matches: 5. The CDR3 contains 15 residues. In DNA, the CDR3 is TGTGCCAGCAGCTCGACTAGCGGGAGATTTAATGAGCAGTTCTTC. Amino acid sequence: CASSSTSGRFNEQFF.

V usage is TRBV11-2 and J usage is TRBJ2-7; D may be TRBD1 (6 bases). CDR1 and CDR2 from the germline V gene are SGHAT and FQNNGV. This CDR3 contains 15 residues. The V end was cut by 4 bases, the J end by 2 bases, with 15 bases between. The CDR3 DNA sequence: TGTGCCAGCAGCTCCCTAACAGGGTTAACCTACGAGCAGTACTTC. This encodes CASSSLTGLTYEQYF.